The present T cell receptor beta chain was sequenced within a study of cytomegalovirus exposure and HLA in healthy donors. About the study: HLA-typed donors contributed 80 million or so unique TCRs, which were held in an early data release.

With 60 Vbeta and 13 Jbeta primers, the PCR was carried out. The table came from immunoSEQ multiplex PCR; TCRdb's copy has only in-frame clones and leaves some out. The data show approximately 140,000 clones, approximately 70% seen once. This clone came up once. The sequenced sample was PBMCs. This clonotype was sampled from a woman aged 60 to 75 in good health and CMV-seropositive.

The CDR3 is CASSLASGGALSEQFF. In DNA, the CDR3 is TGTGCCAGCAGCCTCGCAAGCGGGGGGGCTTTGAGTGAGCAGTTCTTC. The gene calls are TRBV11-3 and TRBJ2-1; 10 bases are shared with TRBD2. The CDR3 has 16 amino acids. J was trimmed by 9 bases and V by 5 bases; bases with no gene match: 13. Germline CDR1 reads SGHNT; CDR2 reads YENEEA.